The next 24 T cell receptor beta chains were all read from a single sample in a study of breast tumors, draining lymph nodes, adjacent tissues. TCRdb reprocessed the multiplex PCR reads via MiXCR and lists one record per CDR3 protein. The sample comprises some 140,000 distinct CDR3 sequences, roughly 20% of which are singletons, and 2% to 2.5% rests with the top ten. Breast cancer patients provided tissue from their axillary draining lymph nodes. Sequenced material: axillary lymph node tissue. These TCRs come from a female donor with breast cancer. Some clones in this sample may be carry-over from other donors' samples.

The sample holds many counts of this clonotype. The CDR3, as DNA: TGTGCCAGCAACCCGAGGGGGAGGGGAAGGCATACCACGCAGTATTTT. It is translated as CASNPRGRGRHTTQYF. The chain couples TRBV28 to TRBJ2-3; maybe TRBD2 (7 bases). CDR1 is MDHEN and CDR2 is SYDVKM in the germline V gene. The CDR3 is 16 residues long. The ends were cut back, 7 bases at V and 9 bases at J, with 26 bases in the middle. The full variable domain, its missing parts supplied by reference TRBV28 and TRBJ2-3, is DVKVTQSSRYLVKRTGEKVFLECVQDMDHENMFWYRQDPGLGLRLIYFSYDVKMKEKGDIPEGYSVSREKKERFSLILESASTNQTSMYLCASNPRGRGRHTTQYFGPGTRLTVL.

This clonotype was recorded many times. This chain uses TRBV7-9 with TRBJ1-2; D is unresolved. V dropped 1 base and J dropped 3 bases, with 9 bases sitting between them. CDR1 and CDR2 from the germline V gene are SEHNR and FQNEAQ (reference sequence). The CDR3 spans 14 residues. The CDR3, as DNA: TGTGCCAGCAGCTTAGGGGTAGCTTACTATGGCTACACCTTC. Protein sequence: CASSLGVAYYGYTF.

At least ten counts were recorded for this clonotype. The chain joins TRBV7-8 to TRBJ2-7, with 14 positions matching TRBD2. Germline CDR1 reads SGHVS; CDR2 reads FQNEAQ. The CDR3 length is 17 residues. V trimming: 0 bases; J trimming: 9 bases; junction bases outside the gene matches: 10. In nucleotides, the CDR3 is TGTGCCAGCAGCTTAGCCACGACTAGCGGGAGGGCTTGGGGGCAGTACTTC. Protein: CASSLATTSGRAWGQYF. Full variable domain (outside the CDR3, taken from reference TRBV7-8 and TRBJ2-7): GAGVSQSPRYKVAKRGQDVALRCDPISGHVSLFWYQQALGQGPEFLTYFQNEAQLDKSGLPSDRFFAERPEGSVSTLKIQRTQQEDSAVYLCASSLATTSGRAWGQYFGPGTRLTVT.

This clonotype was observed at least ten times. The chain is built from TRBV25-1 and TRBJ2-3; the D gene is possibly TRBD2 (6 bases). The CDR3 consists of 17 residues. In germline, CDR1 is MGHDK, CDR2 SYGVNS. The ends were cut back, 1 base at V and 2 bases at J, with 16 bases in the middle. CDR3 residues: CASSEFGDSLLTDTQYF. In nucleotides, the CDR3 is TGTGCCAGCAGTGAATTTGGGGACTCATTACTCACAGATACGCAGTATTTT. The whole variable domain, filled in from reference TRBV25-1 and TRBJ2-3, reads EADIYQTPRYLVIGTGKKITLECSQTMGHDKMYWYQQDPGMELHLIHYSYGVNSTEKGDLSSESTVSRIRTEHFPLTLESARPSHTSQYLCASSEFGDSLLTDTQYFGPGTRLTVL.

This clonotype was counted ten times or more. CDR3 sequence reads: CASSYSKQYGYTF. For the CDR3, the DNA is TGTGCCAGCAGTTACTCGAAACAGTATGGCTACACCTTC. The chain links TRBV6-5 to TRBJ1-2, with D unclear. CDR3 length: 13 residues. The V gene lost 0 bases and the J gene lost 5 bases, with 7 bases spanning the gap. CDR1 is MNHEY and CDR2 is SVGAGI in the germline V gene.

This clonotype was seen repeatedly, ten times or more. J is TRBJ2-1 and V is TRBV3-1; no firm D call. The CDR3 spans 17 residues. The germline V gene encodes CDR1 LGHDT and CDR2 YNNKEL (reference sequence). The V end lost 0 bases, the J end lost 2 bases, and 14 bases lay between the germline ends. DNA of the CDR3: TGTGCCAGCAGCCAAGATTATGCGAAGAGTGCCTACAATGAGCAGTTCTTC. Translation gives CASSQDYAKSAYNEQFF.

This clonotype was counted at least ten times. This rearrangement joins TRBV10-3 to TRBJ1-3, with TRBD1 matching 11 bases. The V gene end was trimmed by 0 bases and the J gene end by 2 bases; junction bases not matched to a gene: 0. The CDR3 has 16 amino acids. Germline CDR1 ENHRY, CDR2 SYGVKD. In DNA form, the CDR3 reads TGTGCCATCAGTGAGTCGGGACAGGGGGCTGGAAACACCATATATTTT. It specifies CAISESGQGAGNTIYF.

The sample holds many counts of this clonotype. This chain links TRBV10-3 with TRBJ1-3; possible D gene TRBD1, 6 bases. The CDR3 consists of 13 residues. Trimming took off 9 bases at V and 4 bases at J, with 13 bases between the two ends. The germline V gene encodes CDR1 ENHRY and CDR2 SYGVKD. CDR3 sequence (DNA): TGTGCCATAACACAGGGATACGGAAACACCATATATTTT. Its translation: CAITQGYGNTIYF.

This clonotype came up many times. At one of its ends the junction is not consistent with the germline gene, which may arise from a read error. The V call is TRBV10-3, the J call TRBJ2-5; a possible D gene is TRBD1 (7 bases). The CDR3 loop spans 12 amino acids. From germline, CDR1 is ENHRY and CDR2 SYGVKD. CDR3 sequence: CAVRGARETQYF. CDR3 in DNA: TGTGCCGTCAGGGGGGCTCGTGAGACCCAGTACTTC.

Many counts were recorded for this clonotype. The genes are TRBV20-1 and TRBJ1-2; D gene unclear. V was pared by 3 bases and J by 7 bases, with 9 bases between. Germline CDR1 reads DFQATT; CDR2 reads SNEGSKA (reference sequence). There are 11 residues in the CDR3. This chain's CDR3 is CSARRRSGYTF. The CDR3 DNA follows: TGCAGTGCTAGGCGCCGCAGTGGCTACACCTTC.

At least ten counts were recorded for this clonotype. The chain combines TRBV20-1 with TRBJ2-7, with 7 bases lining up with TRBD2. V was clipped by 1 base and J by 2 bases; unmatched bases: 8. The germline gives CDR1 DFQATT, CDR2 SNEGSKA (reference sequence). The CDR3 spans 15 residues. CDR3 sequence (DNA): TGCAGTGCTAGAGCCTTCGGGACTACCACCTACGAGCAGTACTTC. Translated, it gives CSARAFGTTTYEQYF.

This clonotype appeared many times. The rearrangement uses TRBV19 and TRBJ2-1; 7 bases fit TRBD2. Germline CDR1 LNHDA, CDR2 SQIVND (reference sequence). Losses at the gene ends were 3 bases for V and 4 bases for J; bases not matched to a gene: 6. The CDR3 is 15 amino acids. The CDR3: CASSMGGSGYNEQFF. The DNA for the CDR3 is TGTGCCAGTAGTATGGGCGGGAGCGGGTACAATGAGCAGTTCTTC.

This clonotype is a singleton in its sample. The V gene is TRBV11-2, the J gene TRBJ1-6; unclear D gene. Trimming shortened V by 0 bases and J by 9 bases, and 12 bases separated the two germline ends. The germline V gene encodes CDR1 SGHAT and CDR2 FQNNGV. This CDR3 comprises 15 residues. Here the CDR3 reads CASSLEWTGGSPLHF. In DNA, the CDR3 is TGTGCCAGCAGCTTAGAGTGGACGGGTGGTTCACCCCTCCACTTT.

As to this clonotype: This may come from a read error, since a much larger clone is one base off. The genes are TRBV10-3 and TRBJ2-2; TRBD1 matches 7 bases. The CDR3 contains 15 residues. The germline CDR1 and CDR2 sequences are ENHRY and SYGVKD. J lost 7 bases, V lost 6 bases, and 11 bases had no gene match. The DNA of the CDR3 is TGTGCCATCAGCTCTCGGACAGGCAGTGGCGGGGAGCTGTTTTTT. Its translation is CAISSRTGSGGELFF.

This clonotype was picked up many times. This chain connects TRBV30 to TRBJ2-7; D tentatively fits TRBD1 or TRBD2 (6 bases each). Germline lookup yields CDR1 GTSNPN and CDR2 SVGIG (reference sequence). This CDR3 region has 13 residues. The ends were cut back, 3 bases at V and 5 bases at J, with 14 bases in the middle. The CDR3 protein is CAWRGAGRNEQYF. The CDR3 DNA sequence: TGTGCCTGGAGGGGGGCAGGGAGGAACGAGCAGTACTTC.

In regard to this clonotype: A read error is possible here, since a much larger clone lies one base away. The chain couples TRBV28 to TRBJ1-2; a possible D gene is TRBD1 (6 bases). The CDR3 has 13 amino acids. Trimming removed 3 bases from V and 7 bases from J, with 12 bases in between. The V gene's germline CDR1 is MDHEN and CDR2 SYDVKM. Here the CDR3 reads CASSFTGRGGYTF. As DNA, the CDR3 is TGTGCCAGCAGTTTCACAGGGAGGGGTGGCTACACCTTC.

This clonotype was counted between two and nine times. The rearrangement links TRBV30 to TRBJ2-2, with 8 bases fitting TRBD1. The CDR3 extends over 15 amino acids. The V and J ends lost 2 bases and 2 bases, in that order; junction bases with no gene match: 4. The germline V gene has CDR1 GTSNPN and CDR2 SVGIG (reference sequence). CDR3 in amino acids: CAWSTQGANTGELFF. The CDR3 DNA reads TGTGCCTGGAGTACCCAGGGGGCCAACACCGGGGAGCTGTTTTTT.

The chain couples TRBV9 to TRBJ2-1, with 12 bases aligning to TRBD2. This CDR3 is 15 amino acids long. Trimming at V came to 3 bases and at J to 10 bases, leaving 8 bases not matched to a gene. Germline CDR1 reads SGDLS; CDR2 reads YYNGEE. CDR3 sequence (DNA): TGTGCCAGCAGCGACCGACTAGCGGGAGTGGAGGAGCAGTTCTTC. Translation: CASSDRLAGVEEQFF.

This clonotype has at least ten counts. The rearrangement links TRBV6-5 to TRBJ1-5; D is unclear. The CDR3 totals 14 residues. The germline CDR1 and CDR2 sequences are MNHEY and SVGAGI. Trimming left V 0 bases short and J 4 bases short, with 7 bases between. The DNA of the CDR3 is TGTGCCAGCAGTTACTCGGCTGGGAATCAGCCCCAGCATTTT. Protein: CASSYSAGNQPQHF.

This clonotype occurred many times. The chain joins TRBV7-8 to TRBJ2-1; perhaps TRBD2 as D (5 bases). Germline V CDR1 and CDR2: SGHVS, FQNEAQ. The germline V and J ends were trimmed by 3 bases and 12 bases, with 15 bases remaining between them. The CDR3 extends over 13 amino acids. CDR3 region: CASSFLAREGQFF. As DNA, the CDR3 is TGTGCCAGCAGCTTTTTAGCGCGAGAGGGGCAGTTCTTC.

In regard to this clonotype: This may stem from a read error, because a much larger clone lies one nucleotide away. CDR3 region: CASSRRGLVQQCF. The CDR3 nucleotides read TGTGCCAGCAGCCGGCGGGGACTAGTTCAGCAGTGCTTC. The chain recombines TRBV11-2 with TRBJ2-7, with 8 nucleotides matching TRBD2. The CDR3 covers 13 residues. Germline-derived CDR1 and CDR2 are SGHAT and FQNNGV.

A remark on this clonotype: This could be a read error, since a much larger clone is one nucleotide away. V gene TRBV7-3 combines with J gene TRBJ2-7; 10 positions agree with TRBD2. Germline V CDR1 and CDR2: SGHTA, FQGTGA. The CDR3 loop spans 13 amino acids. With 10 bases clipped from V and 5 bases from J, the junction kept 8 bases outside the gene matches. Here the CDR3 reads CANSSSGSHEQYF. DNA of the CDR3: TGTGCCAACAGTTCTAGCGGGAGCCACGAGCAGTACTTC. The variable domain in full, with the rest retrieved from reference TRBV7-3 and TRBJ2-7, is GAGVSQTPSNKVTEKGKYVELRCDPISGHTALYWYRQSLGQGPEFLIYFQGTGAADDSGLPNDRFFAVRPEGSVSTLKIQRTERGDSAVYLCANSSSGSHEQYFGPGTRLTVT.

The gene calls are TRBV6-1 and TRBJ1-2; D is unclear. Trimming shortened V by 7 bases and J by 1 base, and 7 bases separated the two germline ends. The CDR3 contains 12 residues. Germline-derived CDR1 and CDR2 are MNHNS and SASEGT. CDR3 sequence (DNA): TGTGCCAGCACAGTGAATAACTATGGCTACACCTTC. Translation: CASTVNNYGYTF.

Many counts were recorded for this clonotype. This rearrangement joins TRBV5-1 to TRBJ2-3; TRBD1 matches at 9 bases. With V trimmed by 3 bases and J by 2 bases, 4 bases remained unmatched. The V gene's germline CDR1 is SGHRS and CDR2 YFSETQ. The length of the CDR3 is 15 residues. The CDR3 region has the DNA TGCGCCAGCAGCTCCGGACAGGGGTTCACAGATACGCAGTATTTT. Its protein is CASSSGQGFTDTQYF. Together with reference TRBV5-1 and TRBJ2-3, the CDR3 gives the full variable domain: KAGVTQTPRYLIKTRGQQVTLSCSPISGHRSVSWYQQTPGQGLQFLFEYFSETQRNKGNFPGRFSGRQFSNSRSEMNVSTLELGDSALYLCASSSGQGFTDTQYFGPGTRLTVL.